A selection of T cell receptor beta chains follows, all from one sample in a study of technical replicates of blood from a few donors. Libraries were prepared by immunoSEQ multiplex PCR; TCRdb keeps only in-frame clonotypes and omits some of them. The sample consists of tens of thousands of clones, just under 95% of them appearing once. The sample comprised T cells isolated from PBMCs. The receptors shown here come from a human donor in good health. Each CDR3 is given with its conserved first and last residue. D genes are given only for firm matches. Expanded clones get a size class; other rows say once, few or many, or leave the size out.

cdr3_nt cdr3_aa cdr3_length j_call clone_size d_call v_call
TGTGCCAGCAGCTTGAGGGGGAACACTGAAGCTTTCTTT CASSLRGNTEAFF 13 TRBJ1-1 - - TRBV5-4
TGTGCCAGCAGTCAGGGATATAATGAAAAACTGTTTTTT CASSQGYNEKLFF 13 TRBJ1-4 - - TRBV6-5
TGTGCCAGCAGCGTAACATCGCTTGGACTAGCGGAACTCACAGATACGCAGTATTTT CASSVTSLGLAELTDTQYF 19 TRBJ2-3 - TRBD2 TRBV9
TGTGCCAGCAGCCCGAACTCAGATACGCAGTATTTT CASSPNSDTQYF 12 TRBJ2-3 - - TRBV7-9
TGTGCCAGCTCATTGGGACAGAATAGCAATCAGCCCCAGCATTTT CASSLGQNSNQPQHF 15 TRBJ1-5 - TRBD1 TRBV18
TGTGCCTGGGAGGGGGGGGGAACGGGAGCAAACAATGAGCAGTTCTTC CAWEGGGTGANNEQFF 16 TRBJ2-1 - - TRBV30
TGTGCCAGCAGCTACCGGACTAGCGGCTACAATGAGCAGTTCTTC CASSYRTSGYNEQFF 15 TRBJ2-1 - TRBD2 TRBV7-2
TGTGCCAGCAGCCAAGATGGGTCAGCAGGGTCTGGGGCCAACGTCCTGACTTTC CASSQDGSAGSGANVLTF 18 TRBJ2-6 - - TRBV4-2
TGTGCCATCACGGGTCGGCAGAGCTCCTACGAGCAGTACTTC CAITGRQSSYEQYF 14 TRBJ2-7 - - TRBV10-3
TGTGCCAGCAGCTTAGGGGCGGCGGGAGCGGGGTACGAGCAGTACTTC CASSLGAAGAGYEQYF 16 TRBJ2-7 - TRBD2 TRBV7-8
TGCGCCAGCTCCGGGACTAGCGGGAGCGACGAGCAGTACTTC CASSGTSGSDEQYF 14 TRBJ2-7 - TRBD2 TRBV5-1
TGTGCCAGCAGCTTAGCGCCAAGCGCTGGCACCGGGGAGCTGTTTTTT CASSLAPSAGTGELFF 16 TRBJ2-2 - - TRBV7-2
TGTGCCAGCAGCTCCCGACTAGGAGGCTACAATGAGCAGTTCTTC CASSSRLGGYNEQFF 15 TRBJ2-1 - - TRBV7-3
TGTGCCAGCAGTTTATCTCGGGGTGAACAGCCCCAGCATTTT CASSLSRGEQPQHF 14 TRBJ1-5 - - TRBV27
TGCAGTGCCCCGCACGGTTACGAGCAGTACTTC CSAPHGYEQYF 11 TRBJ2-7 - - TRBV20-1
TGTGCCTGGAGGACAGGGGGAGATACGCAGTATTTT CAWRTGGDTQYF 12 TRBJ2-3 - TRBD1 TRBV30
TGTGCCTGGAGTACGGCAGAGGAAGCTAACTATGGCTACACCTTC CAWSTAEEANYGYTF 15 TRBJ1-2 - - TRBV30
TGTGCCAGCAGCTTAGTGGGGGGTATAAATGAAAAACTGTTTTTT CASSLVGGINEKLFF 15 TRBJ1-4 - - TRBV11-2
TGTGCCAGCAGCCTCCTAGCGGGAGGGGAAGAGACCCAGTACTTC CASSLLAGGEETQYF 15 TRBJ2-5 - TRBD2 TRBV11-3
TGTGCCAGCTCCGAGAGGTCGTCCGAGGGGCAGTTCTTC CASSERSSEGQFF 13 TRBJ2-1 - - TRBV18
TGTGCCAGCAGTCCGCACGGACAGGGGTCGGCTGAAGCTTTCTTT CASSPHGQGSAEAFF 15 TRBJ1-1 - TRBD1 TRBV27
TGTGCCAGCAGTGAAGCGGGGACAGGGGGCTACGAGCAGTACTTC CASSEAGTGGYEQYF 15 TRBJ2-7 - TRBD1 TRBV6-1
TGTGCCAGCAGTGATCCAGCGGGGCACTATGGCTACACCTTC CASSDPAGHYGYTF 14 TRBJ1-2 - - TRBV9
TGTGCCAGCAGCATACTCTACAATGAGCAGTTCTTC CASSILYNEQFF 12 TRBJ2-1 - - TRBV5-6
TGTGCCAGCAGCTTAGCCCTAGCGGTCCAAGAGACCCAGTACTTC CASSLALAVQETQYF 15 TRBJ2-5 - TRBD2 TRBV7-9
TGCAGCGTTGCAAGCGGGACCTCCTACGAGCAGTACTTC CSVASGTSYEQYF 13 TRBJ2-7 - TRBD2 TRBV29-1
TGCGCCAGCAGCTTGGGCCTACCCACAGATACGCAGTATTTT CASSLGLPTDTQYF 14 TRBJ2-3 - - TRBV5-1
TGTGCCAGCAGCGTAAGAGAACCGGGACAGGGGATCGCGAACACCGGGGAGCTGTTTTTT CASSVREPGQGIANTGELFF 20 TRBJ2-2 - TRBD1 TRBV9
TGTGCCAGCAGTTATCTAGGGGGATCCAACGAGCAGTACTTC CASSYLGGSNEQYF 14 TRBJ2-7 - - TRBV6-6
TGCAGCGTTGTCGCAGTGATGGACAATGAGCAGTTCTTC CSVVAVMDNEQFF 13 TRBJ2-1 - - TRBV29-1
TGTGCCAGTAGTATAGACGAGGCGGTGAACACCGGGGAGCTGTTTTTT CASSIDEAVNTGELFF 16 TRBJ2-2 - - TRBV19
TGTGCCAGCAGTGAAGACAGGGGGCTTTTCGGCTACACCTTC CASSEDRGLFGYTF 14 TRBJ1-2 - TRBD1 TRBV27
TGTGCCAGCAGCTCCGGACTAGCGGACACAGATACGCAGTATTTT CASSSGLADTDTQYF 15 TRBJ2-3 - TRBD2 TRBV7-7
TGTGCCAGCAGCTTGGTCTGGGACACCATGGGCAATCAGCCCCAGCATTTT CASSLVWDTMGNQPQHF 17 TRBJ1-5 - - TRBV5-5
TGTGCCAGTAGTATAGCCCCTGGGACTAGCGGGAGGTATTGGTACAGAGAGACCCAGTACTTC CASSIAPGTSGRYWYRETQYF 21 TRBJ2-5 - TRBD2 TRBV19
TGTGCCAGCAGCTTATCCGGGGAAGCTTTCTTT CASSLSGEAFF 11 TRBJ1-1 - - TRBV13
TGTGCCAGCAGAGCGGGTGAGAATGAGCAGTTCTTC CASRAGENEQFF 12 TRBJ2-1 - - TRBV5-6
TGTGCCAGCAGCCTACCGACAGGAGCGAACACCGGGGAGCTGTTTTTT CASSLPTGANTGELFF 16 TRBJ2-2 once - TRBV7-2
TGCGCCAGCAGGCGGACAGGGGAGGTTACTGAAGCTTTCTTT CASRRTGEVTEAFF 14 TRBJ1-1 - TRBD1 TRBV5-1
TGTGCCAGCAGTGGCCGGGTCTATAACTATGGCTACACCTTC CASSGRVYNYGYTF 14 TRBJ1-2 - - TRBV2
TGCGCCAGCAGCGTGGATTCTGCGGGAGAACTCTACGAGCAGTACTTC CASSVDSAGELYEQYF 16 TRBJ2-7 - TRBD2 TRBV5-1
TGCGCCAGCAGCCACCGAACAGGGTTTCAAGAGACCCAGTACTTC CASSHRTGFQETQYF 15 TRBJ2-5 - - TRBV4-3